This T cell receptor (beta chain) was sequenced for a study of T cells after yellow fever vaccination. Looking at the study overall: Low-cell-number fractions underwent preparation using SMART-Seq v4 Ultra Low Input. The study's findings and limits: Repertoires obtained by FACS sorting could include abundant clonotypes that entered as contaminants from the bulk population. Although most clonotypes did not, a small share appeared in both CD4 and CD8 compartments.

CDR1 KGHDR and CDR2 SFDVKD come from the germline V gene. This CDR3 has 18 amino acids. Trimming removed 3 bases from V and 5 bases from J, with 24 bases in between. UMIs and a universal primer site were added when TCR cDNA was made by 5'RACE template switching. TCRdb re-called the 5' RACE reads with MiXCR, one entry per CDR3 protein. The sample includes approximately 550,000 distinct CDR3 sequences, about 14% of them seen just once. About this clonotype itself: Its antigen is still unknown.

The chain has TRBV24-1 and TRBJ2-5; D might be TRBD1 (7 bases). This specimen was PBMCs, taken on the day of the yellow fever booster vaccination. This receptor was taken from a man aged 25 to 45 who received the YFV17D yellow fever vaccine. The CDR3: CATSDPLRRGTGEETQYF. In nucleotides, the CDR3 is TGTGCCACCAGTGATCCTCTCCGGCGGGGTACAGGGGAGGAGACCCAGTACTTC.